The next 20 T cell receptor beta chains were all read from a single sample in a study of shared clonotypes between healthy human individuals. Generated by immunoSEQ multiplex PCR, the TCRdb table keeps only in-frame clones and is missing some. The repertoire holds some 2,500,000 clones, with around 93% as singletons. The sample consisted of naive CD4+ T cells from PBMCs. Indicated subset: CD45RA+ positively selected. These receptors originate from a man aged 18 to 29 in good health. Some clones in this sample may be carry-over from other donors' samples.

The rearrangement joins TRBV4-3 to TRBJ1-4; no reliable D call. Germline V gives CDR1 LGHNA, CDR2 YSLEER. V was clipped by 5 bases and J by 0 bases, with 13 bases between them. This CDR3 is 16 amino acids long. CDR3 sequence: CASSSGSLTTNEKLFF. For the CDR3, the DNA is TGCGCCAGCAGCTCCGGGTCCCTTACAACTAATGAAAAACTGTTTTTT.

A single count supports this clone. The chain is built from TRBV29-1 and TRBJ2-7, with D possibly TRBD1 on 6 matching bases. Germline V CDR1 and CDR2: SQVTM, ANQGSEA. The CDR3 is 14 amino acids. V dropped 6 bases and J dropped 6 bases, with 21 bases sitting between them. CDR3 DNA sequence: TGCAGCGTCCATCTTTCAGACAGGTTGGGCGAGCAGTACTTC. Amino acids: CSVHLSDRLGEQYF.

The J gene is TRBJ2-5, the V gene TRBV7-6; D gene ambiguous. This CDR3 is 12 amino acids long. Germline-derived CDR1 and CDR2 are SGHVS and FNYEAQ. Trimming took off 2 bases at V and 5 bases at J, with 6 bases between the two ends. CDR3: CASSLIMETQYF. The DNA of the CDR3 is TGTGCCAGCAGCTTAATCATGGAGACCCAGTACTTC.

Details on this clone: Additional DNA sequences in this sample encode the identical CDR3. The chain's CDR3 is CASSLAGGSSYEQYF. CDR3 bases: TGCGCCAGCAGCTTGGCCGGCGGGAGCTCCTACGAGCAGTACTTC. The chain employs TRBV5-1 and TRBJ2-7; 7 nucleotides agree with TRBD2. V shed 0 bases, J shed 0 bases, and the junction held 3 bases outside the gene matches. Germline-derived CDR1 and CDR2 are SGHRS and YFSETQ. This CDR3 has 15 residues.

The gene calls are TRBV28 and TRBJ1-4, with D possibly matching TRBD1 (5 bases). This CDR3 spans 13 amino acids. Germline V lookup: CDR1 MDHEN, CDR2 SYDVKM. V was shortened by 8 bases and J by 7 bases, with 14 bases between the two germline ends. In nucleotides, the CDR3 is TGTGCCAGCCGAAATGGGGGGGGTGAAAAACTGTTTTTT. It encodes CASRNGGGEKLFF. The full variable domain, rest sourced from reference TRBV28 and TRBJ1-4, is DVKVTQSSRYLVKRTGEKVFLECVQDMDHENMFWYRQDPGLGLRLIYFSYDVKMKEKGDIPEGYSVSREKKERFSLILESASTNQTSMYLCASRNGGGEKLFFGSGTQLSVL.

The rearrangement joins TRBV18 to TRBJ2-1; D gene ambiguous. The V end lost 3 bases, the J end lost 4 bases, and 10 bases lay between the germline ends. The germline V gene encodes CDR1 KGHSH and CDR2 LQKENI. The length of the CDR3 is 14 residues. CDR3 protein: CASSPWQRYNEQFF. The CDR3 region has the DNA TGTGCCAGCTCACCGTGGCAGAGATACAATGAGCAGTTCTTC.

The V gene is TRBV29-1, the J gene TRBJ2-3, with a possible D match to TRBD2 (6 bases). Germline CDR1 SQVTM, CDR2 ANQGSEA. The germline V and J ends were trimmed by 6 bases and 2 bases, with 15 bases remaining between them. The CDR3 is 14 amino acids. The DNA of the CDR3 is TGCAGCGTCGGGGACTTGGGACCCACAGATACGCAGTATTTT. It yields the protein CSVGDLGPTDTQYF.

The chain employs TRBV27 and TRBJ1-1; a weak D match, TRBD1 (5 bases). Trimming pared 1 base from V and 4 bases from J, leaving 16 bases between. Germline loops: CDR1 MNHEY, CDR2 SMNVEV (reference sequence). The CDR3 consists of 16 residues. CDR3 coding DNA: TGTGCCAGCAGTTTATACACTGGGGCCCTGAGCACTGAAGCTTTCTTT. Protein product: CASSLYTGALSTEAFF.

This clone was picked up a small number of times. The J gene is TRBJ1-1, the V gene TRBV2; D ambiguous. The CDR3 has 11 residues. Germline V lookup: CDR1 SNHLY, CDR2 FYNNEI. Trimming took off 4 bases at V and 6 bases at J, with 6 bases between the two ends. CDR3 protein: CASSVLAEAFF. Here the CDR3 DNA reads TGTGCCAGCAGTGTACTCGCTGAAGCTTTCTTT.

The chain carries TRBV6-6 and TRBJ2-5; 7 bases match TRBD1. V gave up 8 bases and J gave up 10 bases; unmatched junction bases: 16. CDR1 is MNHNY and CDR2 is SVGAGI in the germline V gene (reference sequence). The CDR3 consists of 14 residues. CDR3 protein: CASRRGQAQGGQYF. The CDR3 DNA reads TGTGCCAGCCGTCGAGGACAGGCCCAAGGAGGCCAGTACTTC.

This clone was found once. V is TRBV6-1 and J is TRBJ2-7; 9 nucleotides agree with TRBD2. The germline V gene encodes CDR1 MNHNS and CDR2 SASEGT. With V trimmed by 8 bases and J by 3 bases, 8 bases remained unmatched. This CDR3 contains 14 residues. For the CDR3, the DNA is TGTGCCAGCCAAGCAGGACTAGCGAGCTACGAGCAGTACTTC. This encodes CASQAGLASYEQYF.

The V call is TRBV27, the J call TRBJ2-7, with D possibly being TRBD2 (6 bases). CDR3 length: 15 amino acids. Trimming shortened V by 5 bases and J by 4 bases, and 18 bases separated the two germline ends. CDR1 MNHEY and CDR2 SMNVEV come from the germline V gene (reference sequence). The chain's CDR3 is CASSPNQRATYEQYF. As DNA, the CDR3 is TGTGCCAGCAGTCCGAATCAGCGGGCGACGTACGAGCAGTACTTC.

The rearrangement joins TRBV30 to TRBJ1-2, with 11 bases aligning to TRBD1. The trim removed 5 bases at V and 4 bases at J, leaving 6 bases unmatched. The CDR3 has 14 amino acids. Germline values: CDR1 GTSNPN, CDR2 SVGIG (reference sequence). In nucleotides, the CDR3 is TGTGCCTGGCGGGACAGGGGGAAGGTCTATGGCTACACCTTC. Translated: CAWRDRGKVYGYTF. Based on the CDR3 plus reference TRBV30 and TRBJ1-2, the full variable domain is SQTIHQWPATLVQPVGSPLSLECTVEGTSNPNLYWYRQAAGRGLQLLFYSVGIGQISSEVPQNLSASRPQDRQFILSSKKLLLSDSGFYLCAWRDRGKVYGYTFGSGTRLTVV.

This clone was seen only once. J is TRBJ2-5 and V is TRBV10-3; D possibly matches TRBD1 or TRBD2 (5 bases each). V was clipped by 0 bases and J by 3 bases, with 8 bases between them. The CDR3 sequence is 14 residues long. CDR1 is ENHRY and CDR2 is SYGVKD in the germline V gene. The CDR3 sequence: CAISESGDEETQYF. The CDR3 region has the DNA TGTGCCATCAGTGAGTCCGGGGACGAAGAGACCCAGTACTTC.

The chain links TRBV30 to TRBJ2-3, with D uncertain. The V and J ends lost 1 base and 0 bases respectively, with 8 bases between them. The CDR3 length is 14 residues. Per germline, CDR1 GTSNPN and CDR2 SVGIG (reference sequence). The CDR3 DNA is TGTGCCTGGAGTGAGCAAACTAGCACAGATACGCAGTATTTT. Translated: CAWSEQTSTDTQYF.

The V call is TRBV6-1, the J call TRBJ2-2; 8 bases fit TRBD1. The CDR3 covers 13 residues. With 10 bases clipped from V and 0 bases from J, the junction kept 1 base outside the gene matches. The germline gives CDR1 MNHNS, CDR2 SASEGT. CDR3 sequence reads: CAIQGANTGELFF. CDR3 DNA: TGTGCCATACAGGGGGCGAACACCGGGGAGCTGTTTTTT.

The DNA of the CDR3 is TGTGCCTGGAGGGAAAAGTCCGGGACAGTCGATGGAAACACCATATATTTT. This translates into CAWREKSGTVDGNTIYF. The V and J genes are TRBV30 and TRBJ1-3; 7 bases align to TRBD1. The CDR3 consists of 17 residues. V lost 3 bases, J lost 3 bases, and 14 bases stayed unmatched. Germline V gene sequence: CDR1 GTSNPN, CDR2 SVGIG (reference sequence).

The chain has TRBV5-4 and TRBJ2-6; D remains ambiguous. This CDR3 has 14 residues. CDR1 is SGHNT, CDR2 YYREEE, per germline (reference sequence). V was trimmed by 4 bases and J by 8 bases, leaving 13 bases between them. CDR3 sequence: CASSDPFLSNVLTF. DNA for the CDR3: TGTGCCAGCAGCGACCCGTTTTTATCCAACGTCCTGACTTTC.

The J gene is TRBJ1-5, the V gene TRBV18; D not resolved. V dropped 4 bases and J dropped 2 bases, with 15 bases sitting between them. Germline V gene lookup returns CDR1 KGHSH and CDR2 LQKENI. The CDR3 runs to 16 residues. The CDR3: CASSRAGGPGNQPQHF. In DNA, the CDR3 is TGTGCCAGCTCACGCGCGGGAGGACCTGGCAATCAGCCCCAGCATTTT.

About this clone: The sample carries other DNA sequences with the same CDR3. This chain uses TRBV5-6 with TRBJ2-3; 13 bases agree with TRBD2. This CDR3 spans 15 amino acids. CDR1 is SGHDT, CDR2 YYEEEE, per germline. With 4 bases clipped from V and 3 bases from J, the junction kept 2 bases outside the gene matches. The CDR3 loop is CASSPGLAGTDTQYF. CDR3 DNA sequence: TGTGCCAGCAGCCCGGGACTAGCGGGGACAGATACGCAGTATTTT.